This TCR beta chain was obtained from a study of PD-1 blockade in classical Hodgkin lymphoma. General observations from the study: Reasons behind the repertoire differences stay unclear, perhaps disease activity or earlier therapy.

There are 16 residues in the CDR3. Trimming left V 5 bases short and J 0 bases short, with 16 bases between. The germline V gene encodes CDR1 MNHEY and CDR2 SMNVEV (reference sequence). Sequencing was performed with immunoSEQ multiplex PCR; in TCRdb, only in-frame clones are kept and a portion is missing. Of 90,000 to 120,000 clones in the sample, 80% to 90% were seen once. In the case of this clone: No antigen is known for it.

Every patient relapsed after autologous stem cell transplantation, and brentuximab vedotin exposure varied. The receptor was isolated from a human donor with classical Hodgkin lymphoma. The chain employs TRBV27 and TRBJ1-2; perhaps TRBD1 as D (6 bases). The sample was peripheral blood mononuclear cells (PBMCs), taken before the second cycle of nivolumab. CDR3 sequence (DNA): TGTGCCAGCAGTCAAACCTGGGACACCGCTAACTATGGCTACACCTTC. Translating gives CASSQTWDTANYGYTF.